The T cell receptor (beta chain) under discussion was sequenced for a study of shared clonotypes between healthy human individuals. Points from the study as a whole: An effect of sequencing depth on clonotype sharing among donors was expected.

It was across several immunoSEQ plates that each subset's genomic DNA was evenly split. Data came from immunoSEQ multiplex PCR; TCRdb stores just in-frame clones and leaves some out. The data show over 300,000 clones, 80% to 90% seen once. This clone has only one observation. What it binds is unknown. J gave up 6 bases and V 0 bases, and 6 bases lay outside the gene matches. There are 16 residues in the CDR3. Germline values: CDR1 SGHDT, CDR2 YYEEEE. CD45RO+ cells were combined with CCR7-negative CD45RA+ TemRA cells to form CD8 memory. The receptor was derived from a man between 18 and 29 years old in good health. The chain combines TRBV5-6 with TRBJ2-1, with 10 bases aligning to TRBD2. The sequenced sample consisted of memory CD8+ T cells sorted from blood. The subset here: CD45RO+ cells pooled with CCR7-negative TemRA cells. Here the CDR3 DNA reads TGTGCCAGCAGCTTGGCCGTACTAGCGGGGTTCAATGAGCAGTTCTTC. Its protein product is CASSLAVLAGFNEQFF.